Listed here are 32 T cell receptor beta chains from one sample, sequenced in a study of blood T cells in healthy people across ages. A sample-barcoded 5' primer and a J-beta primer mix were used in a second PCR of roughly 7 to 11 cycles. TCRdb re-called the 5' RACE reads through MiXCR, storing one row per CDR3 protein. The sample includes 1.5 million to 2 million distinct CDR3 sequences, almost 35% seen only once; the top ten take around 11%. Sequencing used blood. These receptors all stem from a woman aged 25 to 39 in good health.

This clonotype turned up a few times. The rearrangement joins TRBV11-2 to TRBJ2-1, with D unresolved. This CDR3 is built from 12 residues. CDR1 and CDR2 from the germline V gene are SGHAT and FQNNGV. Deletions cut 1 base from V and 11 bases from J, with 9 bases between. The CDR3: CASSLATPQQFF. DNA of the CDR3: TGTGCCAGCAGCTTAGCAACACCCCAGCAGTTCTTC.

The chain has TRBV29-1 and TRBJ1-1; D is unclear. The CDR3 runs to 12 residues. Germline V CDR1 and CDR2: SQVTM, ANQGSEA. V was clipped by 5 bases and J by 6 bases, with 13 bases between them. The CDR3 sequence is CSVLTRRAEAFF. Here the CDR3 DNA reads TGCAGCGTTTTGACCCGTAGGGCTGAAGCTTTCTTT.

This clonotype was found a few times. This chain links TRBV3-1 with TRBJ2-3; weak D call: TRBD2 (6 bases). The V end was cut by 4 bases, the J end by 5 bases, with 19 bases between. The CDR3 is made up of 16 amino acids. Germline CDR1 and CDR2: LGHDT and YNNKEL (reference sequence). Here the CDR3 reads CASSPVVGNGGDTQYF. The DNA of the CDR3 is TGTGCCAGCAGCCCTGTAGTTGGAAACGGGGGAGATACGCAGTATTTT.

This clonotype was counted only a few times. This sequence joins TRBV3-1 and TRBJ2-5; the D gene is possibly TRBD1 (5 bases). Between the trimmed V and J ends, which lost 3 bases and 4 bases, there was a span of 15 bases. Germline CDR1 and CDR2: LGHDT and YNNKEL (reference sequence). CDR3 length: 15 residues. The CDR3 is CASSQPETDIETQYF. The CDR3 region has the DNA TGTGCCAGCAGCCAGCCTGAGACAGACATAGAGACCCAGTACTTC.

The CDR3 DNA follows: TGTGCCTTCGTGACAGGGGAGGAGGAGGAGACCCAGTACTTC. Amino acids: CAFVTGEEEETQYF. The gene calls are TRBV25-1 and TRBJ2-7; 8 bases are a match to TRBD1. TRBJ2-5 matches the DNA end more closely, so the J call is doubtful. Germline lookup yields CDR1 MGHDK and CDR2 SYGVNS. The CDR3 totals 14 residues.

This clonotype turned up a few times. The chain joins TRBV15 to TRBJ2-3, with 12 positions matching TRBD2. Germline CDR1 LNHNV, CDR2 YYDKDF (reference sequence). This CDR3 is 21 amino acids long. With V trimmed by 4 bases and J by 4 bases, 21 bases remained unmatched. This CDR3 reads CATSTTNLTSGRGLPADTQYF. CDR3 sequence (DNA): TGTGCCACCAGCACGACTAACTTGACTAGCGGGAGAGGACTTCCCGCAGATACGCAGTATTTT. Combining the CDR3 with reference TRBV15 and TRBJ2-3 gives the whole variable domain DAMVIQNPRYQVTQFGKPVTLSCSQTLNHNVMYWYQQKSSQAPKLLFHYYDKDFNNEADTPDNFQSRRPNTSFCFLDIRSPGLGDTAMYLCATSTTNLTSGRGLPADTQYFGPGTRLTVL.

This clonotype was recorded once. V is TRBV19 and J is TRBJ2-1; no reliable D call. The CDR3 has 14 residues. Per germline, CDR1 LNHDA and CDR2 SQIVND (reference sequence). The V and J ends lost 1 base and 7 bases respectively, with 11 bases between them. The CDR3 nucleotides read TGTGCCAGTAGTATAGGACCCGAAAGGAATGAGCAGTTCTTC. Protein product: CASSIGPERNEQFF.

This clonotype was recorded a few times. A read error may account for a junction end that differs from germline. V is TRBV7-2 and J is TRBJ2-3, with 7 positions matching TRBD2. The CDR3 loop spans 16 amino acids. Germline lookup yields CDR1 SGHTA and CDR2 FQGNSA. CDR3 residues: CASTLLRDYLTDTQYF. Written as DNA, the CDR3 is TGTGCCAGCACCTTACTCCGGGACTACCTCACAGATACGCAGTATTTT.

The chain uses TRBV7-6 and TRBJ2-1; D may match TRBD1 or TRBD2 (7 bases each). Germline CDR1 reads SGHVS; CDR2 reads FNYEAQ. The CDR3 has 14 residues. V shed 5 bases and J shed 5 bases, with 13 bases lying between them. CDR3: CASSPGGEDNEQFF. The CDR3 nucleotides read TGTGCCAGCAGCCCAGGGGGGGAAGACAATGAGCAGTTCTTC.

The chain has TRBV7-9 and TRBJ1-4; weak D call: TRBD1 (6 bases). CDR1 SEHNR and CDR2 FQNEAQ come from the germline V gene (reference sequence). There are 14 residues in the CDR3. Trimming took 5 bases from V and 5 from J, leaving 12 bases between them. The CDR3 region has the DNA TGTGCCAGCAGCGCCCAGGGGACCAATGAAAAACTGTTTTTT. Its protein is CASSAQGTNEKLFF.

This clonotype appeared a single time. At one end the junction does not follow the germline gene, possibly because of a read error. J is TRBJ2-5 and V is TRBV27; TRBD1 aligns across 9 bases. This CDR3 spans 15 amino acids. Germline assignment: CDR1 MNHEY and CDR2 SMNVEV (reference sequence). The CDR3 coding sequence is TGTACCAGCAGTTTTAACAGGGGGCCTGGAGAGACCCAGTACTTC. It encodes CTSSFNRGPGETQYF.

This clonotype was recorded at least ten times. This chain links TRBV29-1 with TRBJ1-2; D call uncertain. V was cut by 1 base and J by 6 bases, with 3 bases left in between. CDR1 and CDR2 (germline): SQVTM, ANQGSEA. The length of the CDR3 is 10 residues. The CDR3 nucleotides read TGCAGCGTTGAAGGAGATGGCTACACCTTC. This sequence encodes CSVEGDGYTF.

A word on this clonotype: At one of its ends the junction is not consistent with the germline gene, which may arise from a read error. DNA for the CDR3: TGTGCCACCAATGATTTGCCTAAACCGGCACAGGGGGCGAACTATGGCTACACCTTC. This translates into CATNDLPKPAQGANYGYTF. The genes are TRBV24-1 and TRBJ1-2, with 9 bases lining up with TRBD1. Germline CDR1 is KGHDR and CDR2 is SFDVKD. The CDR3 extends over 19 amino acids.

The chain recombines TRBV5-1 with TRBJ2-5; 12 bases match TRBD2. The last part of the DNA fits TRBJ2-7 better; the J call may be wrong. The CDR3 contains 15 residues. Per the germline V gene, CDR1 is SGHRS and CDR2 is YFSETQ. This chain's CDR3 is CASSPSGRAFDEQYF. The CDR3 nucleotides are TGCGCCAGCAGCCCTAGCGGGAGGGCCTTCGACGAGCAGTACTTC.

The V and J genes are TRBV9 and TRBJ2-3, with D maybe TRBD2 (5 bases). V shed 2 bases and J shed 1 base, with 11 bases lying between them. CDR1 and CDR2 (germline): SGDLS, YYNGEE. This CDR3 has 15 amino acids. CDR3 in amino acids: CASSVPRTGTDTQYF. The CDR3 nucleotides are TGTGCCAGCAGCGTCCCTCGGACTGGCACAGATACGCAGTATTTT.

This chain uses TRBV4-1 with TRBJ2-5, with D perhaps given as TRBD1 or TRBD2 (5 bases each). Gene TRBJ2-7 matches the end of the DNA better, so the J call may be wrong. CDR1 and CDR2 from the germline V gene are MGHRA and YSYEKL. CDR3 length equals 15 residues. CDR3 protein: CASSTTGTAGFEQYF. For the CDR3, the DNA is TGCGCCAGCAGCACGACCGGGACGGCTGGTTTCGAGCAGTACTTC.

This clonotype was found many times. This chain uses TRBV13 with TRBJ2-7; D call uncertain. The germline V and J ends were trimmed by 1 base and 3 bases, with 10 bases remaining between them. The CDR3 covers 14 residues. Per the germline V gene, CDR1 is PRHDT and CDR2 is FYEKMQ (reference sequence). CDR3 region: CASSLERRNYEQYF. The CDR3 DNA reads TGTGCCAGCAGCTTAGAAAGGCGGAACTACGAGCAGTACTTC. Full variable domain (missing parts from reference TRBV13 and TRBJ2-7): AAGVIQSPRHLIKEKRETATLKCYPIPRHDTVYWYQQGPGQDPQFLISFYEKMQSDKGSIPDRFSAQQFSDYHSELNMSSLELGDSALYFCASSLERRNYEQYFGPGTRLTVT.

Ten or more counts support this clonotype. V and J are TRBV29-1 and TRBJ2-1; 9 nucleotides agree with TRBD1. The CDR3 is 14 residues long. J lost 5 bases, V lost 5 bases, and 7 bases had no gene match. Germline V gives CDR1 SQVTM, CDR2 ANQGSEA. The CDR3 DNA reads as TGCAGCGTTTATCGGGACAGGGCCGACAATGAGCAGTTCTTC. Its translation is CSVYRDRADNEQFF.

The table lists this clonotype with a few counts. This chain connects TRBV29-1 to TRBJ1-2, with TRBD1 as a possible D gene (5 bases). This CDR3 comprises 11 residues. Trimming left V 3 bases short and J 8 bases short, with 10 bases between. Germline V gene sequence: CDR1 SQVTM, CDR2 ANQGSEA. The CDR3 loop reads CSVDRQGGYTF. The CDR3 DNA is TGCAGCGTTGACAGGCAGGGAGGCTACACCTTC.

This rearrangement joins TRBV6-1 to TRBJ2-7; TRBD1 agrees at 9 bases. Germline CDR1 is MNHNS and CDR2 is SASEGT. Trimming cost V 0 bases and J 3 bases; bases outside gene matches: 3. The CDR3 runs 15 residues. CDR3 sequence: CASSEAGQGVYEQYF. The CDR3 DNA reads TGTGCCAGCAGTGAAGCGGGACAGGGCGTCTACGAGCAGTACTTC.

This clonotype was counted a few times. The gene calls are TRBV7-3 and TRBJ2-3, with 13 bases identical to TRBD2. The germline V gene has CDR1 SGHTA and CDR2 FQGTGA. V trimming: 0 bases; J trimming: 5 bases; junction bases outside the gene matches: 5. The CDR3 is 17 residues long. CDR3 amino acids: CASSLTPGLAGIDTQYF. CDR3 coding DNA: TGTGCCAGCAGCTTAACACCGGGACTAGCGGGGATAGATACGCAGTATTTT.

This clonotype was counted only a few times. The chain combines TRBV28 with TRBJ2-5; tentatively, D is TRBD1 (6 bases). Trimming took off 2 bases at V and 0 bases at J, with 16 bases between the two ends. Germline V gene data show CDR1 as MDHEN and CDR2 as SYDVKM. The CDR3 contains 17 residues. In DNA, the CDR3 is TGTGCCAGCAGTTTACACCGACAGGCTGGTTACCAAGAGACCCAGTACTTC. This translates into CASSLHRQAGYQETQYF.

Many counts were recorded for this clonotype. The genes are TRBV5-1 and TRBJ2-7, with 10 bases lining up with TRBD2. The CDR3 runs to 14 residues. Trimming removed 5 bases from V and 4 bases from J; junction bases left unmatched: 6. In germline, CDR1 is SGHRS, CDR2 YFSETQ. DNA for the CDR3: TGCGCCAGCAGACAAGCGGGAGGGATATACGAGCAGTACTTC. This translates into CASRQAGGIYEQYF. The whole variable domain, remainder taken from reference TRBV5-1 and TRBJ2-7, is KAGVTQTPRYLIKTRGQQVTLSCSPISGHRSVSWYQQTPGQGLQFLFEYFSETQRNKGNFPGRFSGRQFSNSRSEMNVSTLELGDSALYLCASRQAGGIYEQYFGPGTRLTVT.

The chain is built from TRBV20-1 and TRBJ2-3; D not certain. The V gene lost 3 bases and the J gene lost 3 bases, with 7 bases spanning the gap. Per the germline V gene, CDR1 is DFQATT and CDR2 is SNEGSKA (reference sequence). This CDR3 comprises 12 residues. The CDR3 protein is CSASQTTDTQYF. The DNA for the CDR3 is TGCAGTGCTAGTCAGACAACAGATACGCAGTATTTT.

The rearrangement uses TRBV6-1 and TRBJ2-1; 10 bases agree with TRBD2. Germline V lookup: CDR1 MNHNS, CDR2 SASEGT. The CDR3 has 15 residues. With V trimmed by 4 bases and J by 6 bases, 6 bases remained unmatched. The CDR3 is CASSAQRGGSNEQFF. CDR3 coding DNA: TGTGCCAGCAGTGCCCAGCGGGGGGGCAGCAATGAGCAGTTCTTC.

This clonotype was detected only a few times. V and J are TRBV2 and TRBJ1-2; a weak D match, TRBD1 (6 bases). This CDR3 comprises 14 residues. The V end lost 1 base, the J end lost 4 bases, and 10 bases lay between the germline ends. CDR1 and CDR2 from the germline V gene are SNHLY and FYNNEI. CDR3 sequence (DNA): TGTGCCAGCAGTGAAGGGGTGGACAGCTATGGCTACACCTTC. It encodes CASSEGVDSYGYTF.

Concerning this clonotype: Relative to the germline gene, one junction end is altered; a read error may explain this. J is TRBJ2-7 and V is TRBV4-1; TRBD1 or TRBD2 may be the D gene (6 bases each). Germline lookup yields CDR1 MGHRA and CDR2 YSYEKL. The CDR3 extends over 15 amino acids. CDR3 sequence: CASSTGTLSSYEQYF. CDR3 sequence (DNA): TGCGCCAGCAGCACAGGGACTTTAAGCTCCTACGAGCAGTACTTT.

This clonotype showed up just a few times. The gene calls are TRBV20-1 and TRBJ1-1; no clear D gene. Trimming took 5 bases from V and 1 from J, leaving 5 bases between them. The CDR3 consists of 11 residues. Per the germline V gene, CDR1 is DFQATT and CDR2 is SNEGSKA (reference sequence). This CDR3 reads CSAQTNTEAFF. DNA for the CDR3: TGCAGTGCTCAGACGAACACTGAAGCTTTCTTT.

This clonotype was seen a handful of times. The J gene is TRBJ1-1, the V gene TRBV9, with D tentatively TRBD1 (5 bases). The CDR3 is made up of 14 amino acids. The germline V and J ends were trimmed by 3 bases and 11 bases, with 20 bases remaining between them. Germline loops: CDR1 SGDLS, CDR2 YYNGEE. CDR3 protein: CASSDWDGPAGAFF. CDR3 sequence (DNA): TGTGCCAGCAGCGACTGGGACGGCCCGGCTGGGGCTTTCTTT.

The V gene is TRBV5-1, the J gene TRBJ2-3, with 8 positions matching TRBD1. Germline V gives CDR1 SGHRS, CDR2 YFSETQ. This CDR3 has 14 residues. Trimming cost V 3 bases and J 4 bases; bases outside gene matches: 4. In nucleotides, the CDR3 is TGCGCCAGCAGCTACAGGGGGACTTCAGATACGCAGTATTTT. Its translation is CASSYRGTSDTQYF. Complete variable domain (other parts from reference TRBV5-1 and TRBJ2-3): KAGVTQTPRYLIKTRGQQVTLSCSPISGHRSVSWYQQTPGQGLQFLFEYFSETQRNKGNFPGRFSGRQFSNSRSEMNVSTLELGDSALYLCASSYRGTSDTQYFGPGTRLTVL.

This clonotype came up a few times. The chain uses TRBV10-3 and TRBJ1-4; 7 bases are a match to TRBD1. The CDR3 consists of 14 residues. CDR1 is ENHRY and CDR2 is SYGVKD in the germline V gene. The V gene end was trimmed by 3 bases and the J gene end by 4 bases; junction bases not matched to a gene: 2. The CDR3 DNA reads TGTGCCATCAGTGACGGACAGGTTAATGAAAAACTGTTTTTT. Protein product: CAISDGQVNEKLFF.

V gene TRBV9 combines with J gene TRBJ2-1; no firm D call. There are 13 residues in the CDR3. V lost 0 bases, J lost 7 bases, and 8 bases lay in between. Germline CDR1 SGDLS, CDR2 YYNGEE. The CDR3 bases are TGTGCCAGCAGCGTAGCAATGGCGAATGAGCAGTTCTTC. Residues: CASSVAMANEQFF. Using reference TRBV9 and TRBJ2-1 for the parts outside the CDR3, the full variable domain is DSGVTQTPKHLITATGQRVTLRCSPRSGDLSVYWYQQSLDQGLQFLIQYYNGEERAKGNILERFSAQQFPDLHSELNLSSLELGDSALYFCASSVAMANEQFFGPGTRLTVL.